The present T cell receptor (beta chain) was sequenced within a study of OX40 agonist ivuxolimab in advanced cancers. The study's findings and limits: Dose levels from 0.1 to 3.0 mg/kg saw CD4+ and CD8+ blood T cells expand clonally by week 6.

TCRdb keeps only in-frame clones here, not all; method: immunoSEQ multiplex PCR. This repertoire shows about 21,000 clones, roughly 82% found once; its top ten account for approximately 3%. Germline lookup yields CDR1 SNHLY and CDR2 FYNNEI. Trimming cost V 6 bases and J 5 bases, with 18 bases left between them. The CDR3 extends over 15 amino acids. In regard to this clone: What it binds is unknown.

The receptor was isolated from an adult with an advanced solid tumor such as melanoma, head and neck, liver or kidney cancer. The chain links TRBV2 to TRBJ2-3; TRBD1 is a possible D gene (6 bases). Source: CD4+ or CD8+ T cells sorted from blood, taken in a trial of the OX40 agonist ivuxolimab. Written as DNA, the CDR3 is TGTGCCAGCAGCGAACAGGGTGCCCACCAAGATACGCAGTATTTT. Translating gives CASSEQGAHQDTQYF.